Each of the 7 T cell receptor beta chains below was sequenced from the same sample in a study of control samples from healthy donors and cancer patients. Assay: immunoSEQ multiplex PCR; the TCRdb copy retains only in-frame clones and omits some. The table lists roughly 88,000 clones, approximately 90% of them singletons. The sequenced sample consisted of blood. Every receptor here comes from a woman aged 25 to 39 in good health.

The V gene is TRBV5-1, the J gene TRBJ1-5; no definite D call. The V and J ends lost 1 base and 6 bases respectively, with 23 bases between them. The V gene's germline CDR1 is SGHRS and CDR2 YFSETQ. This CDR3 region has 18 residues. CDR3 in amino acids: CASSLTPPGQDRGQPQHF. The CDR3 region has the DNA TGCGCCAGCAGCTTGACTCCCCCGGGTCAGGATAGAGGTCAGCCCCAGCATTTT.

The genes are TRBV7-3 and TRBJ2-1; TRBD1 matches at 9 bases. Germline-derived CDR1 and CDR2 are SGHTA and FQGTGA. V was pared by 5 bases and J by 12 bases, with 8 bases of the junction left unmatched. This CDR3 is built from 13 residues. The CDR3 region has the DNA TGTGCCAGCAGCGCGGGACAGGGTATCGGGCAGTTCTTC. This gives the protein CASSAGQGIGQFF. Supplemented by reference TRBV7-3 and TRBJ2-1, the full variable domain reads GAGVSQTPSNKVTEKGKYVELRCDPISGHTALYWYRQSLGQGPEFLIYFQGTGAADDSGLPNDRFFAVRPEGSVSTLKIQRTERGDSAVYLCASSAGQGIGQFFGPGTRLTVL.

The V and J genes are TRBV12-5 and TRBJ2-1, with D possibly being TRBD2 (6 bases). This CDR3 is 12 amino acids long. Deletions cut 1 base from V and 9 bases from J, with 7 bases between. Germline V gene lookup returns CDR1 LGHNT and CDR2 FRNRAP. In DNA, the CDR3 is TGTGCTAGTGGTTTGGGGAGGGGTGAGCAGTTCTTC. Its translation: CASGLGRGEQFF.

The chain's CDR3 is CASSQMRGTEAFF. CDR3 sequence (DNA): TGTGCCAGCAGCCAGATGAGGGGCACTGAAGCTTTCTTT. The V and J genes are TRBV3-1 (or the pseudogene TRBV3-2) and TRBJ1-1; D perhaps matches TRBD1 (5 bases). Trimming cost V 3 bases and J 4 bases, with 9 bases left between them. The CDR3 totals 13 residues. Germline CDR1 and CDR2: LGHDT and YNNKEL (reference sequence).

The CDR3 sequence: CSVSNRGTSGGAVGHEQFF. In DNA, the CDR3 is TGCAGCGTTTCTAATCGAGGGACTAGCGGGGGGGCAGTCGGGCATGAGCAGTTCTTC. V is TRBV29-1 and J is TRBJ2-1, with 16 positions matching TRBD2. CDR1 is SQVTM and CDR2 is ANQGSEA in the germline V gene. The CDR3 has 19 amino acids. The J segment lost 8 bases and the V segment lost 5 bases, leaving 18 bases of the junction unmatched.

V and J are TRBV11-1 and TRBJ2-7; D is ambiguous. Germline V gene data show CDR1 as SGHAT and CDR2 as FQDESV (reference sequence). V was clipped by 4 bases and J by 0 bases, with 4 bases between them. The length of the CDR3 is 12 residues. CDR3 DNA sequence: TGTGCCAGCAGCTCTGACTCCTACGAGCAGTACTTC. This codes for CASSSDSYEQYF.

The CDR3 region is CASSIDLGGQFF. The DNA for the CDR3 is TGTGCCAGCAGTATCGACCTAGGTGGGCAGTTCTTC. This sequence joins TRBV12-3 or TRBV12-4 and TRBJ2-1; D ambiguous. The CDR3 extends over 12 amino acids. V lost 5 bases and J 12 bases, leaving 14 bases between the germline ends.